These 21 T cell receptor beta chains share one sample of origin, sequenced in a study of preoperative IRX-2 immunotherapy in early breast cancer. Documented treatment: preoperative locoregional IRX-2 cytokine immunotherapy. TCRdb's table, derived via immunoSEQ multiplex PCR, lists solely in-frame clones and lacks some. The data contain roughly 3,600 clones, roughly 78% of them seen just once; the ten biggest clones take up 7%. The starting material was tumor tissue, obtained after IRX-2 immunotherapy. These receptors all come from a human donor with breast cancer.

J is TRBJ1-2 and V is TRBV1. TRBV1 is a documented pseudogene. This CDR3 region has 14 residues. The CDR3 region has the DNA TGCGCCAGCACCCCCTCATTAGGGAACTATGGCTACACCTTC. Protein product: CASTPSLGNYGYTF.

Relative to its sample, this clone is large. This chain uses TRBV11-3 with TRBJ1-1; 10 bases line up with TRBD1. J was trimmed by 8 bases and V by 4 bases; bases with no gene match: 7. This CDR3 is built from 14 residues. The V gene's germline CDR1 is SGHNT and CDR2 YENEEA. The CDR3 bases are TGTGCCAGCAGCTACAGGACAGGGGGTCCCGAAGCTTTCTTT. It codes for CASSYRTGGPEAFF. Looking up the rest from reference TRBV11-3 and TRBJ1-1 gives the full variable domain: EAGVVQSPRYKIIEKKQPVAFWCNPISGHNTLYWYLQNLGQGPELLIRYENEEAVDDSQLPKDRFSAERLKGVDSTLKIQPAELGDSAVYLCASSYRTGGPEAFFGQGTRLTVV.

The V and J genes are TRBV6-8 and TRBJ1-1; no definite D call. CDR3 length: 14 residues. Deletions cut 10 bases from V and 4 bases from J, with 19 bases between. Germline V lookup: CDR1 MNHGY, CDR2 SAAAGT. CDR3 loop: CATSDGPVRTEAFF. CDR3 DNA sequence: TGTGCCACATCGGACGGGCCGGTCCGCACTGAAGCTTTCTTT.

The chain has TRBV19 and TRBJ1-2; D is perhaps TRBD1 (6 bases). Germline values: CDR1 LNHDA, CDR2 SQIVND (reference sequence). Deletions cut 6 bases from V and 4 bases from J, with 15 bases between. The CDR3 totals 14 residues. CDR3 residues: CASSTPGVGYGYTF. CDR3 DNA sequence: TGTGCCAGTAGCACCCCAGGGGTTGGCTATGGCTACACCTTC.

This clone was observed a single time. The CDR3 region has the DNA TGTGCCAGCAGCTTGGAACTAGCGGGAGGGCGGGAGACCCAGTACTTC. It specifies CASSLELAGGRETQYF. This chain joins TRBV7-6 and TRBJ2-5; 13 bases are shared with TRBD2. The ends lost 3 bases at V and 5 bases at J; junction bases unmatched: 6. The CDR3 extends over 16 amino acids. Germline V lookup: CDR1 SGHVS, CDR2 FNYEAQ.

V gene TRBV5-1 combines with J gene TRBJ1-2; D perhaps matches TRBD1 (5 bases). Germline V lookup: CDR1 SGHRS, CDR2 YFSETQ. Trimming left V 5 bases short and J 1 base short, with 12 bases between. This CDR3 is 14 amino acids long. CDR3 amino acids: CASRSLQDNYGYTF. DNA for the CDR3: TGCGCCAGCAGGTCACTACAGGATAACTATGGCTACACCTTC.

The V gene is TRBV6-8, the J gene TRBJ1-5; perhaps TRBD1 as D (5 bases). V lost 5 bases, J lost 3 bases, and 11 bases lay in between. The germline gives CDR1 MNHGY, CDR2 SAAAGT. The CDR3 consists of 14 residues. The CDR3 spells CASSTDSTNQPQHF. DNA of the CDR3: TGTGCCAGCAGTACAGACAGCACCAATCAGCCCCAGCATTTT.

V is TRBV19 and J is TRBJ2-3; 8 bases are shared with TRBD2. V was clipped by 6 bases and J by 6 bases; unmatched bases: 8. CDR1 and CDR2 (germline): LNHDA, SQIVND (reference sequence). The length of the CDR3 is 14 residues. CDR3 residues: CASRTSGLLDTQYF. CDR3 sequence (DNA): TGTGCCAGTAGAACTAGCGGCCTCCTCGATACGCAGTATTTT.

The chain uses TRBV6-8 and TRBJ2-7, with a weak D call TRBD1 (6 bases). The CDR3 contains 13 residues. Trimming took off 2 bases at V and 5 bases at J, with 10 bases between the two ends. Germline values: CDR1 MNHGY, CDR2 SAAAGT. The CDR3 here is CASSYPNRDEQYF. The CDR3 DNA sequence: TGTGCCAGCAGTTACCCTAACAGGGACGAGCAGTACTTC.

The CDR3 protein is CASGLVLFGQGSGRYEQYF. The CDR3 DNA sequence: TGTGCTAGTGGTTTGGTACTCTTCGGTCAGGGGAGCGGGAGATACGAGCAGTACTTC. V usage is TRBV12-5 and J usage is TRBJ2-7, with 8 bases that match TRBD2. This CDR3 has 19 amino acids. Germline V gene data show CDR1 as LGHNT and CDR2 as FRNRAP. V gave up 0 bases and J gave up 4 bases; unmatched junction bases: 17.

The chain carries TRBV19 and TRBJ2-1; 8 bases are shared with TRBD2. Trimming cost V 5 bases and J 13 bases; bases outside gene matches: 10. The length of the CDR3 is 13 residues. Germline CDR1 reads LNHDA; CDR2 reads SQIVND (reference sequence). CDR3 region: CASSLREGLFQFF. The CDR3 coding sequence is TGTGCCAGTAGTCTACGGGAGGGCCTTTTTCAGTTCTTC.

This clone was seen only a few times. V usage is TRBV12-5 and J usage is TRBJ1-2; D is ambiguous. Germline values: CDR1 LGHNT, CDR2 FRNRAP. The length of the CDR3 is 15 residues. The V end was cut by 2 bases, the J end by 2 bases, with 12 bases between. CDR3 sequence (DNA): TGTGCTAGTGGTTTGAGTGGCAGGCAGAACTATGGCTACACCTTC. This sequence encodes CASGLSGRQNYGYTF.

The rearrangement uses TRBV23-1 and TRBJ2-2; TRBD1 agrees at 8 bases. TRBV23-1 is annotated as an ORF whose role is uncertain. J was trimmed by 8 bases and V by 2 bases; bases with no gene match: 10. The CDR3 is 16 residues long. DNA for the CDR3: TGCGCCAGCAGTCAAGGGACAGGTGAAAATCCGGGGGAGCTGTTTTTT. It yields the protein CASSQGTGENPGELFF.

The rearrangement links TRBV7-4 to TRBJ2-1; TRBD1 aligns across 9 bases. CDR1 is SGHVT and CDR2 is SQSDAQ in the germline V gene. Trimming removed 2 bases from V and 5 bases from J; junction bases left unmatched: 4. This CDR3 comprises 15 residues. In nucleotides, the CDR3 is TGTGCCAGCAGCTTATGGGGACAGGGCCACAATGAGCAGTTCTTC. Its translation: CASSLWGQGHNEQFF.

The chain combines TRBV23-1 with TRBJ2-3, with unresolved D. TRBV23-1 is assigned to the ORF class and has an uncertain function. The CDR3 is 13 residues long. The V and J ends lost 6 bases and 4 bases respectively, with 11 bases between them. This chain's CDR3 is CASSLLFADTQYF. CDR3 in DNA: TGCGCCAGCAGCCTACTGTTCGCAGATACGCAGTATTTT.

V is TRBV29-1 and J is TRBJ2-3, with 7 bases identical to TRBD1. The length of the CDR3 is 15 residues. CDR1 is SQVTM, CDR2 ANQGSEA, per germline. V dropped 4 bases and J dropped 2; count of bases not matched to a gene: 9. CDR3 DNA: TGCAGCGTTGGGGGGACAGACATTGACACAGATACGCAGTATTTT. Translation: CSVGGTDIDTDTQYF.

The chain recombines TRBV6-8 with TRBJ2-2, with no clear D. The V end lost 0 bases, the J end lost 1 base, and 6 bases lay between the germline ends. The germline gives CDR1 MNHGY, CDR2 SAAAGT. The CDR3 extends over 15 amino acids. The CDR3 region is CASSYSRMNTGELFF. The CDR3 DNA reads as TGTGCCAGCAGTTACTCACGTATGAACACCGGGGAGCTGTTTTTT.

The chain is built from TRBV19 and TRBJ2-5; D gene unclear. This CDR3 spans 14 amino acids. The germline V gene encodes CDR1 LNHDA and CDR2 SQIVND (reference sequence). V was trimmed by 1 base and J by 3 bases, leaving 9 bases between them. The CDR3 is CASSIASGEETQYF. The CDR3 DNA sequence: TGTGCCAGTAGTATAGCTTCGGGTGAAGAGACCCAGTACTTC.

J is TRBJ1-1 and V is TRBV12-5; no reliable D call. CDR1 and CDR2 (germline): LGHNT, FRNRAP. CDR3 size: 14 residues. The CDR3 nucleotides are TGTGCCAGCACCCCGGGAGGGTTGAACACTGAAGCTTTCTTT. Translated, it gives CASTPGGLNTEAFF.

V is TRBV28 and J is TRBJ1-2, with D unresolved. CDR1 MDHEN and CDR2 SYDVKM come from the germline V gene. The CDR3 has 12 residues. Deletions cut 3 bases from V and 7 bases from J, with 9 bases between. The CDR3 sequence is CASSFPPGGYTF. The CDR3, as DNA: TGTGCCAGCAGTTTCCCGCCGGGTGGCTACACCTTC.

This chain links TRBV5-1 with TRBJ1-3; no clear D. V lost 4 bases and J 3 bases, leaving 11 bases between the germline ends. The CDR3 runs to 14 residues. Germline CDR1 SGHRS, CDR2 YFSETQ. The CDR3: CASSPFAGGNTIYF. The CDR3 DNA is TGCGCCAGCAGCCCCTTTGCGGGTGGAAACACCATATATTTT. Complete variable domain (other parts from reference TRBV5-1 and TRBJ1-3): KAGVTQTPRYLIKTRGQQVTLSCSPISGHRSVSWYQQTPGQGLQFLFEYFSETQRNKGNFPGRFSGRQFSNSRSEMNVSTLELGDSALYLCASSPFAGGNTIYFGEGSWLTVV.